Only a few counts were recorded for the clone carrying this T cell receptor beta chain. Each CDR3 protein is one row after TCRdb ran MiXCR on the 5' RACE reads. The sample lists fewer than 450,000 distinct CDR3 sequences; 7% to 10% were seen once. This CDR3 contains 12 residues. CDR1 and CDR2 from the germline V gene are DFQATT and SNEGSKA (reference sequence). The V end was cut by 3 bases, the J end by 3 bases, with 7 bases between. This sample is part of a study of T cells after yellow fever vaccination. Turning to the study itself: Fractions with few cells were prepared using SMART-Seq v4 Ultra Low Input.

The V and J genes are TRBV20-1 and TRBJ2-3, with D maybe TRBD1 (5 bases). This TCR came from a man aged 18 to 35 who received the YFV17D yellow fever vaccine. The material sequenced was PBMCs, taken more than 35 days after the first yellow fever vaccination. CDR3 region: CSASPGTDTQYF. CDR3 coding DNA: TGCAGTGCTAGCCCAGGGACAGATACGCAGTATTTT.